This TCR beta chain was identified during a study of T cell repertoires in cytomegalovirus infection. Broader study findings: Cumulative public TCR beta family frequency identified CMV carriers with the relevant HLA. The ex vivo response was dominated by HLA-C-restricted CMV-specific TCR beta clonotypes.

In TCRdb, the reads were re-called with MiXCR into one record per CDR3 protein. The sample includes 310,000 or so distinct CDR3 sequences, roughly 25% seen only once; the top ten take about an eighth. This clonotype occurred many times. Its antigen is unidentified. The CDR3 extends over 16 amino acids. The V gene lost 3 bases and the J gene lost 2 bases, with 14 bases spanning the gap. Germline V CDR1 and CDR2: MNHEY, SMNVEV (reference sequence). Sequenced here: cultured PBMCs, sampled from culture after CMV antigen stimulation. This sequence joins TRBV27 and TRBJ1-5; no clear D gene. The TCR was taken from a human donor in good health (CMV status not recorded). Some clones in this sample may be carry-over from other donors' samples. The CDR3 coding sequence is TGTGCCAGCAGTTTTGGCGGGGTTAGGGGCAATCAGCCCCAGCATTTT. Translating it yields CASSFGGVRGNQPQHF.